One sample yielded the 10 T cell receptor beta chains listed below, sequenced in a study of Graves' ophthalmopathy and Graves' hyperthyroidism. Using RNA transcripts, the TCR beta CDR3 regions were amplified. The library came from an HTBI-primed first-round RT-PCR and a second-round multiplex PCR. TCRdb itself ran the multiplex PCR reads through MiXCR, one entry per CDR3 protein. In the table there are roughly 480,000 distinct CDR3 sequences, around 15% of which are singletons. Material for sequencing was blood. The receptors come from a young woman with Graves' ophthalmopathy.

This chain connects TRBV6-1 to TRBJ2-7, with D tentatively TRBD2 (5 bases). Per the germline V gene, CDR1 is MNHNS and CDR2 is SASEGT. Trimming left V 6 bases short and J 4 bases short, with 13 bases between. The CDR3 consists of 13 residues. The DNA for the CDR3 is TGTGCCAGCAGCGCGGGCCATCAATACGAGCAGTACTTC. This gives the protein CASSAGHQYEQYF.

A word on this clonotype: Being one base from a much bigger clone, this may be a read error. The V and J genes are TRBV4-1 and TRBJ1-2; 11 bases agree with TRBD1. This CDR3 is built from 15 residues. Germline CDR1 reads MGHRA; CDR2 reads YSYEKL. CDR3 amino acids: CACSQVLRTGGGYTF. The DNA for the CDR3 is TGCGCCTGCAGCCAAGTTCTTCGGACAGGGGGCGGCTACACCTTC.

This clonotype was counted many times. The genes are TRBV11-2 and TRBJ1-6; tentatively, D is TRBD1 (5 bases). The germline V gene has CDR1 SGHAT and CDR2 FQNNGV. The CDR3 is 14 amino acids. Between the trimmed V and J ends, which lost 5 bases and 9 bases, there was a span of 14 bases. For the CDR3, the DNA is TGTGCCAGCAGCCGGGGTGGGGGATTTTCACCCCTCCACTTT. Its protein is CASSRGGGFSPLHF.

The gene calls are TRBV18 and TRBJ1-5, with a weak D call TRBD1 (5 bases). V was trimmed by 2 bases and J by 6 bases, leaving 20 bases between them. Germline V gene lookup returns CDR1 KGHSH and CDR2 LQKENI. The CDR3 loop spans 17 amino acids. The CDR3, as DNA: TGTGCCAGCTCACCAGTCCTCTTGGACCGAGGGGTTCAGCCCCAGCATTTT. Its protein product is CASSPVLLDRGVQPQHF.

The chain has TRBV12-5 and TRBJ2-5; TRBD2 agrees at 14 bases. CDR1 LGHNT and CDR2 FRNRAP come from the germline V gene. The trim removed 1 base at V and 4 bases at J, leaving 2 bases unmatched. This CDR3 is built from 16 residues. The CDR3 sequence is CASGLGLAGGLETQYF. The CDR3 nucleotides read TGTGCTAGTGGTTTGGGACTAGCGGGGGGGCTAGAGACCCAGTACTTC.

This clonotype was observed many times. This rearrangement joins TRBV6-2 or TRBV6-3 to TRBJ2-7; D remains unclear. The CDR3 loop spans 12 amino acids. Trimming cost V 6 bases and J 3 bases, with 9 bases left between them. Germline assignment: CDR1 MNHEY and CDR2 SVGEGT. The CDR3 region is CASSSFIYEQYF. For the CDR3, the DNA is TGTGCCAGCAGCTCTTTTATCTACGAGCAGTACTTC.

This clonotype was observed at least ten times. This chain links TRBV6-5 with TRBJ1-2; D is ambiguous. Between the trimmed V and J ends, which lost 6 bases and 3 bases, there was a span of 17 bases. Germline values: CDR1 MNHEY, CDR2 SVGAGI. The CDR3 spans 15 residues. The CDR3, as DNA: TGTGCCAGCAGCTACACTGGATCTGGGGACTATGGCTACACCTTC. Protein product: CASSYTGSGDYGYTF.

The sample holds many counts of this clonotype. V gene TRBV5-1 combines with J gene TRBJ1-2; no clear D. The length of the CDR3 is 15 residues. Germline loops: CDR1 SGHRS, CDR2 YFSETQ. V lost 7 bases, J lost 0 bases, and 16 bases lay in between. CDR3 protein: CASVLDHGSNYGYTF. The DNA for the CDR3 is TGCGCCAGCGTGTTGGATCACGGCTCTAACTATGGCTACACCTTC.

The sample holds many counts of this clonotype. The chain uses TRBV28 and TRBJ1-5; D might be TRBD1 (6 bases). The CDR3 totals 15 residues. Per the germline V gene, CDR1 is MDHEN and CDR2 is SYDVKM. Trimming cost V 1 base and J 3 bases, with 10 bases left between them. The CDR3 is CASSLSGDNNQPQHF. In nucleotides, the CDR3 is TGTGCCAGCAGTTTATCTGGGGACAACAATCAGCCCCAGCATTTT.

The sample holds many counts of this clonotype. The rearrangement joins TRBV6-2 or TRBV6-3 to TRBJ1-2; no definite D call. The germline V gene encodes CDR1 MNHEY and CDR2 SVGEGT. Trimming took 9 bases from V and 5 from J, leaving 16 bases between them. This CDR3 is 13 amino acids long. The CDR3 DNA follows: TGTGCCAGTCAGTTACAACAGATGTATGGCTACACCTTC. Translation: CASQLQQMYGYTF.